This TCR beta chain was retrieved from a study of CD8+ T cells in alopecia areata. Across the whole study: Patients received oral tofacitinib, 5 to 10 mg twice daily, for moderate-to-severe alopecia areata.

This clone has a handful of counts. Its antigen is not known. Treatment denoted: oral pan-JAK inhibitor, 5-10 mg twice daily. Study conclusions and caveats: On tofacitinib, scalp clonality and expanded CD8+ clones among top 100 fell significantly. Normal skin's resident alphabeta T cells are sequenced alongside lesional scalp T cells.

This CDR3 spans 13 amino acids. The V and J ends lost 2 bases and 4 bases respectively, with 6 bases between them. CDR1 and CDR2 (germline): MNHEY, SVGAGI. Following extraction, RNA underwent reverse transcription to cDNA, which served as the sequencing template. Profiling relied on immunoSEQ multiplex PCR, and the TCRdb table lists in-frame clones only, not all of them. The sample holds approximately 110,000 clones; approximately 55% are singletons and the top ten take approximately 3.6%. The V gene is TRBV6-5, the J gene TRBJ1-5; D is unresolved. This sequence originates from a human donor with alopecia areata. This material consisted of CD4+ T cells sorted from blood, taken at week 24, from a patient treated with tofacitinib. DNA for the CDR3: TGTGCCAGCAGTTACGGGGTTAATCAGCCCCAGCATTTT. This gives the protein CASSYGVNQPQHF.